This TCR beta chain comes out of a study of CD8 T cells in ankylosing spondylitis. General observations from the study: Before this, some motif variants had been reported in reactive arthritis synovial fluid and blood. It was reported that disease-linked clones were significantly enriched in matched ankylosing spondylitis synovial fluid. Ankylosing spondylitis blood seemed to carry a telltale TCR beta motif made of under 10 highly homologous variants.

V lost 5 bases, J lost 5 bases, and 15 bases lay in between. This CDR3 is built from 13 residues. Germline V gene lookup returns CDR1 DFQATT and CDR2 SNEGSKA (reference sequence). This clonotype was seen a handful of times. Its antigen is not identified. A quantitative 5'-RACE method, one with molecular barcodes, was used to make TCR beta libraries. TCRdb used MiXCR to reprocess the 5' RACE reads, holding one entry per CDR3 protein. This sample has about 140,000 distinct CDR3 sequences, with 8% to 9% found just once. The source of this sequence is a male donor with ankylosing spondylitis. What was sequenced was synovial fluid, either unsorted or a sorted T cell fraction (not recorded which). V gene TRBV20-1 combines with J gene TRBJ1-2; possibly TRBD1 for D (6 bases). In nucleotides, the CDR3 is TGCAGTGCTCTTTTGGGGGCTAGTTATGGCTACACCTTC. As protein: CSALLGASYGYTF.